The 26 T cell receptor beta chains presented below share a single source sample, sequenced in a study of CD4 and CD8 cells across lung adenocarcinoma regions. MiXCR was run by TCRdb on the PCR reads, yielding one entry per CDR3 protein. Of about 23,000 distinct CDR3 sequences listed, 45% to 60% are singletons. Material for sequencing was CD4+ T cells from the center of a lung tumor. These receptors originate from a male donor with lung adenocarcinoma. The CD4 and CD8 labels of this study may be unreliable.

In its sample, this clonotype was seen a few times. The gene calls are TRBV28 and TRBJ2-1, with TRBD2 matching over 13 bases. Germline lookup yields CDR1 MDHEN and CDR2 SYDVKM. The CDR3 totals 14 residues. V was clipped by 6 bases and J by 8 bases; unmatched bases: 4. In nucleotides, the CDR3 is TGTGCCAGCAGAAGGACTAGCGGGAGCTATGAGCAGTTCTTC. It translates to CASRRTSGSYEQFF.

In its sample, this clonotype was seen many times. CDR3 residues: CATSRGWTGRETQYF. In nucleotides, the CDR3 is TGTGCCACCAGCAGAGGCTGGACAGGACGGGAGACCCAGTACTTC. The rearrangement links TRBV15 to TRBJ2-5; 7 bases fit TRBD1. The CDR3 runs to 15 residues. Germline-derived CDR1 and CDR2 are LNHNV and YYDKDF (reference sequence). V lost 1 base, J lost 5 bases, and 7 bases stayed unmatched.

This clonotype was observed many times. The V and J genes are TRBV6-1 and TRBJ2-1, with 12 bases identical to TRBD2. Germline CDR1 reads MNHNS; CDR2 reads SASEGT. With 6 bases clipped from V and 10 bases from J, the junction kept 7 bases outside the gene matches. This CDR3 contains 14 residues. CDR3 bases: TGTGCCAGCAGCCTAGCGGGAGGGCCCTACGAGCAGTTCTTC. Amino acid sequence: CASSLAGGPYEQFF.

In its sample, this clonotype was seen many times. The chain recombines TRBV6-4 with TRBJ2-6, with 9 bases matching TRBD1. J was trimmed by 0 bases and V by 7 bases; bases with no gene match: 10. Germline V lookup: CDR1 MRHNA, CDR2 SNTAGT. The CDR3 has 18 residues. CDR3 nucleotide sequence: TGTGCCAGCACCCTAAGCCGGGACAGGGACTCTGGGGCCAACGTCCTGACTTTC. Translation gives CASTLSRDRDSGANVLTF.

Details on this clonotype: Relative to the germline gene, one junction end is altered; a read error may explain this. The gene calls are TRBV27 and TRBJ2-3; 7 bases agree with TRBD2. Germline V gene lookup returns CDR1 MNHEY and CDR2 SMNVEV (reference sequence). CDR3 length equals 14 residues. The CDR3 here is CASSGSGTKDTQYF. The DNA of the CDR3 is TGTGCGAGCAGTGGGAGCGGGACGAAAGATACGCAGTATTTC.

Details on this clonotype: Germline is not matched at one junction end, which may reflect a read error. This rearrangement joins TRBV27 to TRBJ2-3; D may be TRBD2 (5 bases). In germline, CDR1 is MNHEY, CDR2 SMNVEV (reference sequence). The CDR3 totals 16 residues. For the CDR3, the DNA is TGTGCCAGCGGGGTAAACGGGGTTCGGGTCACAGATACGCAGTACTTT. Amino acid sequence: CASGVNGVRVTDTQYF.

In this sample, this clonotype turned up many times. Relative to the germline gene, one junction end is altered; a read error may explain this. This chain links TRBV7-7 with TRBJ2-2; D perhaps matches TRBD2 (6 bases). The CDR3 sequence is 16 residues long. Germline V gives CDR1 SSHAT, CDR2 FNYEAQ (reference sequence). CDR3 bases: TGTGCTAGCAGCCCCCTCACTAGCTTGGCCACCGGGGAGCTGTTTTTT. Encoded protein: CASSPLTSLATGELFF.

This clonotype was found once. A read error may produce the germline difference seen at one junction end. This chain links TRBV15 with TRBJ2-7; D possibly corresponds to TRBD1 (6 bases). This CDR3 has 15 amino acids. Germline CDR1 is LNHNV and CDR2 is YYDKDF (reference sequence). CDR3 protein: CTTSRGVGGSYEQYF. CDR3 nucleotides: TGTACCACCAGCAGAGGGGTAGGGGGCTCCTACGAGCAGTACTTC.

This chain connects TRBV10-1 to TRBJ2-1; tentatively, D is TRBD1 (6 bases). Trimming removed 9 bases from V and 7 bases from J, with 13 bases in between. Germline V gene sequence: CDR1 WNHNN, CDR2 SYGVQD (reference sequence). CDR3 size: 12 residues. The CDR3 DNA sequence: TGCGCCAGGACCCAGAGGGGGAATGAGCAGTTCTTC. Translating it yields CARTQRGNEQFF.

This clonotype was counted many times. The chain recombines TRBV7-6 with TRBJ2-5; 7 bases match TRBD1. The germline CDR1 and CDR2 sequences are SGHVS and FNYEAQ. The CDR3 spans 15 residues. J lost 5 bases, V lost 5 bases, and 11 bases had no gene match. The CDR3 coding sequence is TGTGCCAGCAGCGCACAGGGGCTCGGGACGGAGACCCAGTACTTC. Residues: CASSAQGLGTETQYF.

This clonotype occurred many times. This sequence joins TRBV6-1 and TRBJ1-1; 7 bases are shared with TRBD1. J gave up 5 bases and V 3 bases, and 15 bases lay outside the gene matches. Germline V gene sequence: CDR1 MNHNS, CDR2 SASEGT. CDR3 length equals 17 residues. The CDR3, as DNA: TGTGCCAGCAGTGAGGGACAGATAAGGGCAATAACAACTGAAGCTTTCTTT. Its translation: CASSEGQIRAITTEAFF.

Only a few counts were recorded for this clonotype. The CDR3 is CASSLNDGLGNEQFF. In nucleotides, the CDR3 is TGTGCCAGCAGCCTGAACGATGGGTTGGGCAATGAGCAGTTCTTC. V is TRBV6-1 and J is TRBJ2-1, with no clear D. Germline lookup yields CDR1 MNHNS and CDR2 SASEGT. The germline V and J ends were trimmed by 6 bases and 6 bases, with 18 bases remaining between them. CDR3 length: 15 residues.

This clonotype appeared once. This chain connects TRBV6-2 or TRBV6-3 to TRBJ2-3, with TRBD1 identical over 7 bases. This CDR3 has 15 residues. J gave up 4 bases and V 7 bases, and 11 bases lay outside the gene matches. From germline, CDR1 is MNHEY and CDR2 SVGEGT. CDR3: CASNDGAGGSDTQYF. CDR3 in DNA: TGTGCCAGCAACGACGGGGCAGGGGGATCAGATACGCAGTATTTT.

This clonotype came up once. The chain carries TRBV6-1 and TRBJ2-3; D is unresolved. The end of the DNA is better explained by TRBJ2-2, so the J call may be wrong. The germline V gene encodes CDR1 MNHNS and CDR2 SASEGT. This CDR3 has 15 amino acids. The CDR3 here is CASGLQAVITDTLFF. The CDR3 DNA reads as TGTGCCAGCGGCCTCCAGGCTGTAATCACAGATACGCTGTTTTTT.

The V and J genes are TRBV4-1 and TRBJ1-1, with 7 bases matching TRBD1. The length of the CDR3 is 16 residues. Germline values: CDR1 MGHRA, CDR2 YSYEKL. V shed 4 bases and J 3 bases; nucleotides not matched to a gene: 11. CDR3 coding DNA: TGCGCCAGCAGCCGAAGGGGGACAGCGAGGTACACTGAAGCTTTCTTT. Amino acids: CASSRRGTARYTEAFF.

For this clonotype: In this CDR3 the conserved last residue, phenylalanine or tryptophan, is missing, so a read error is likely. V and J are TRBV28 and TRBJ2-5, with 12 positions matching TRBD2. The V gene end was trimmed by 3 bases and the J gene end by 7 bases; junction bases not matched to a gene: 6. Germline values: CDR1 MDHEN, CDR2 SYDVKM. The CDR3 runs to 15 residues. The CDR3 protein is CASSFLAGGIGTQYS. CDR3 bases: TGTGCCAGCAGTTTTCTAGCGGGAGGGATAGGGACCCAGTACTCC.

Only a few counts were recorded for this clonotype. The CDR3 spells CASSQELAGGTRTDTQYF. The CDR3 coding sequence is TGTGCCAGCAGCCAAGAACTAGCGGGGGGGACACGCACAGATACGCAGTATTTT. The rearrangement links TRBV4-2 to TRBJ2-3; 13 bases are a match to TRBD2. Germline CDR1 reads LGHNA; CDR2 reads YNFKEQ. The CDR3 loop spans 18 amino acids. V trimming: 0 bases; J trimming: 1 base; junction bases outside the gene matches: 4.

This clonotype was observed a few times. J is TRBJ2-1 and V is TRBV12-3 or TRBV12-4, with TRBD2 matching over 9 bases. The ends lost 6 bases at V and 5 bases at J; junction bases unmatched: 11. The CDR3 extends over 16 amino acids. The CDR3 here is CASSREAGGLHNEQFF. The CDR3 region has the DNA TGTGCCAGCAGCCGGGAAGCGGGAGGTTTGCACAATGAGCAGTTCTTC.

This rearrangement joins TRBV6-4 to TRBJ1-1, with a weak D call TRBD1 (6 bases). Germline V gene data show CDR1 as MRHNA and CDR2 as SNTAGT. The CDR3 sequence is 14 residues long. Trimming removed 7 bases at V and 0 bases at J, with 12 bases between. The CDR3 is CASKFDRLNTEAFF. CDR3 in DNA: TGTGCCAGCAAATTCGACAGGCTGAACACTGAAGCTTTCTTT.

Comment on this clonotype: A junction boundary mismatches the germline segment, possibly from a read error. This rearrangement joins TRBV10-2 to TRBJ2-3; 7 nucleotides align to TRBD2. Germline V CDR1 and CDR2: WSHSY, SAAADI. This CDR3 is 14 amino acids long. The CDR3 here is CAGSGVGDPDTQYF. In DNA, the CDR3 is TGCGCGGGCAGCGGGGTGGGAGACCCAGATACCCAGTATTTT.

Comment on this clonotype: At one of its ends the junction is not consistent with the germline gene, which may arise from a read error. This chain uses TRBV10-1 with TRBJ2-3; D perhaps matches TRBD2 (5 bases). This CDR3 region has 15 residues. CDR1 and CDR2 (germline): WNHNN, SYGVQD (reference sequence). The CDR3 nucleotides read TGCGCCAGCAGTGCTCACGGGGTGAGCACCGATACGCAGTATTTT. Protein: CASSAHGVSTDTQYF.

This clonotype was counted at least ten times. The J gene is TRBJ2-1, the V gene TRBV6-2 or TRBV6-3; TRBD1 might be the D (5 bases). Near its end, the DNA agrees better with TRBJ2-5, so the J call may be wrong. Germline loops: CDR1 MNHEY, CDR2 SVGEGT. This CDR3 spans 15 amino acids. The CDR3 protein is CASRDLVRVGETQYF. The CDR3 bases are TGTGCCAGCAGGGACCTGGTCAGGGTGGGAGAGACCCAGTACTTC.

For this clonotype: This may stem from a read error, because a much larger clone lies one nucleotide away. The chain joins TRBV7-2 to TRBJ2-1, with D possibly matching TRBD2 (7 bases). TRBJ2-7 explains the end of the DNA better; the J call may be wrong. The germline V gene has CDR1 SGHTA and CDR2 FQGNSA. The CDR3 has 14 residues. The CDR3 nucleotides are TGTGCCAGCAGCGAGGGGGGGGACACCTACGAGCAGTACGTC. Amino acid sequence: CASSEGGDTYEQYV.

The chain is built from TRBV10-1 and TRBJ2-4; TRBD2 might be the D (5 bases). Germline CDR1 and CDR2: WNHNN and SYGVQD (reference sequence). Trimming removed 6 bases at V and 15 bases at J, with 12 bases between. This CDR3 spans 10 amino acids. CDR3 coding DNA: TGCGCCAGCAGGGACTCGGAGCTGTACTTC. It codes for CASRDSELYF.

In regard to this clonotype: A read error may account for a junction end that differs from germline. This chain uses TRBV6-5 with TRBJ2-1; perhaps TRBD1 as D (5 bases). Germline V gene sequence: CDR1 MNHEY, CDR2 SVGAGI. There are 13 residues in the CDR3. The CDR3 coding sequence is TGTGCCAGCAGTTCGTCAGGGAACAATTACGCGTTCTTT. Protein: CASSSSGNNYAFF.

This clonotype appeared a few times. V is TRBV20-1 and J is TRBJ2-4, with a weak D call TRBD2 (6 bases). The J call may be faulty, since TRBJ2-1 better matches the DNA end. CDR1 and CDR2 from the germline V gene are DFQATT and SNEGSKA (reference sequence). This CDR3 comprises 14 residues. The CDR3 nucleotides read TGCAGTGCTAGACCGGGGAGGAGTATGAATGAGCAGTTCTTC. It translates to CSARPGRSMNEQFF.